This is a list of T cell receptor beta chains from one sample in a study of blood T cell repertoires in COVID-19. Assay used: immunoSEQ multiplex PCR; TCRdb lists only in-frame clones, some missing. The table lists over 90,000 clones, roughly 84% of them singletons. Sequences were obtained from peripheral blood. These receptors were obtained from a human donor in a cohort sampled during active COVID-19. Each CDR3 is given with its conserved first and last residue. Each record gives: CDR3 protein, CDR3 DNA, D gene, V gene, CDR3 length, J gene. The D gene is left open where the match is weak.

CDR3aa: CASSQVTSGGASYNEQFF
CDR3nt: TGTGCCAGCAGCCAAGTAACTAGCGGGGGGGCCTCTTACAATGAGCAGTTCTTC
d_gene: TRBD2
v_gene: TRBV3-1/TRBV3-2
len: 18
j_gene: TRBJ2-1

CDR3aa: CASSLRGQGTDTQYF
CDR3nt: TGTGCCAGCAGCTTAAGGGGTCAGGGCACAGATACGCAGTATTTT
d_gene: .
v_gene: TRBV7-2
len: 15
j_gene: TRBJ2-3

CDR3aa: CASSGEFGTGNLPGANVLTF
CDR3nt: TGTGCCAGCAGTGGGGAGTTCGGGACAGGGAATCTTCCTGGGGCCAACGTCCTGACTTTC
d_gene: TRBD1
v_gene: TRBV6-1
len: 20
j_gene: TRBJ2-6

CDR3aa: CASSRIGGSYEQYF
CDR3nt: TGTGCCAGCAGCCGAATCGGGGGGTCCTACGAGCAGTACTTC
d_gene: TRBD2
v_gene: TRBV11-3
len: 14
j_gene: TRBJ2-7

CDR3aa: CASSLTFTGGSNTGELFF
CDR3nt: TGTGCCAGCAGCTTAACGTTTACGGGGGGCTCGAACACCGGGGAGCTGTTTTTT
d_gene: .
v_gene: TRBV7-3
len: 18
j_gene: TRBJ2-2

CDR3aa: CASSPRGGPLLGYTF
CDR3nt: TGTGCCAGCAGCCCGAGAGGGGGTCCTTTGCTTGGCTACACCTTC
d_gene: .
v_gene: TRBV7-9
len: 15
j_gene: TRBJ1-2

CDR3aa: CASSLWTSGGRGEQYF
CDR3nt: TGTGCCAGCAGTTTATGGACTAGCGGGGGGAGGGGCGAGCAGTACTTC
d_gene: TRBD2
v_gene: TRBV27
len: 16
j_gene: TRBJ2-7

CDR3aa: CASSPPGQGSHQPQHF
CDR3nt: TGTGCCAGCTCACCACCGGGACAGGGGTCCCATCAGCCCCAGCATTTT
d_gene: TRBD1
v_gene: TRBV18
len: 16
j_gene: TRBJ1-5

CDR3aa: CASSESFLETQYF
CDR3nt: TGTGCCAGCAGCGAAAGCTTTCTAGAGACCCAGTACTTC
d_gene: .
v_gene: TRBV7-2
len: 13
j_gene: TRBJ2-5

CDR3aa: CASSFPVLTNEKLFF
CDR3nt: TGCGCCAGCAGCTTTCCGGTCTTGACTAATGAAAAACTGTTTTTT
d_gene: .
v_gene: TRBV4-1
len: 15
j_gene: TRBJ1-4

CDR3aa: CASSYHVPGTPNTGELFF
CDR3nt: TGTGCCAGCAGTTACCATGTCCCCGGGACACCTAACACCGGGGAGCTGTTTTTT
d_gene: .
v_gene: TRBV6-2/TRBV6-3
len: 18
j_gene: TRBJ2-2